This T cell receptor beta chain was observed in a study of PD-L1 blockade in urothelial cancer (dated by TCRdb to between 2016 and 2019). About the investigation overall: Therapy was started at some point between 2014 and 2016 for all patients, and atezolizumab 1,200 mg was administered intravenously every 3 weeks. Blood samples gave median yields of around 150,000 T cells and tens of thousands of unique TCRs, along with a median clonality of about 0.084. Patients had an ECOG performance status of 0 or 1 and had received between 0 and 3 prior chemotherapy regimens. Blood samples were analyzed at two time points: 3 weeks after treatment start (second dose) and 6 weeks after treatment start. Whole exome sequencing and RNA sequencing of pretreatment tumors were performed alongside TCR sequencing in the same patients. Under 30 patients had pretreatment blood TCR-seq, about 24 had at least one posttreatment blood collection, and about 24 had tumor TCR-seq. Progression-free survival longer than 6 months counted as durable clinical benefit, and TCR features were additionally tested against both progression-free and overall survival. Nine patients achieved durable clinical benefit and 15 to 20 did not. The study was an exploratory multi-omic analysis of somatic, immune and clinical correlates of response to PD-L1 blockade with atezolizumab in urothelial cancer. Pretreatment tumor samples, along with matched peripheral blood serially collected before and after atezolizumab treatment, were subjected to TCR sequencing. About 85% of the roughly 29 patients were identified as males with urothelial cancer of bladder origin, and a prior smoking history was reported by 18 of 29 patients. The full study reports these points: Among patients with durable benefit, tumor-associated TCR clones showed greater expansion in peripheral blood 3 weeks after treatment started (n ≈ 20, p = 0.022). Because the sample size was small (n of about 30) and many of the analyses were exploratory, the results are meant to be hypothesis-generating. Improved progression-free and overall survival was associated with having pretreatment peripheral blood TCR clonality below the median.

The CDR3 covers 15 residues, taking in both the cysteine and the phenylalanine. Here the CDR3 DNA is all that survives: 45 bases in frame from base 1. For this chain, trimming is 4 bases at the V end and 0 bases at the J end, and the number of junction bases without a gene match is 6. CDR1 and CDR2 are drawn from the germline V gene (reference sequence): SGHNT, YYREEE. Comment on this clone: It lacks a known antigen. Base qualities are not recorded, but no much larger clone differs from it by a single base.

Each PCR received spiked-in synthetic TCR analog templates so that absolute template abundance could be estimated from read counts. The immunoSEQ assay was used to amplify TCRbeta CDR3 regions from genomic DNA with bias-controlled V and J gene primers. Rearranged TCRbeta segments were sequenced at approximately 20X coverage. As for the original processing: Clustering was used to correct sequencing errors, and CDR3s were annotated against IMGT to assign V, D and J genes. Out-of-frame and stop-codon sequences were excluded, and only productive TCRbeta rearrangements were used in downstream analyses. To compute clonality, Shannon entropy was normalized by the log of the number of unique productive sequences and then subtracted from one. Clones differing between time points or between blood and tumor were identified by Fisher's exact test with Benjamini-Hochberg correction at adjusted p below 0.01. In TCRdb, the immuneACCESS table is reduced to in-frame sequences with V and J assigned. These tables do not hold every clone; where another copy was compared, an unresolved V gene accounts for under half, and the others remain unexplained. Clone size and the V and J calls come from that table; the DNA yielded D and trimming. The sample table holds fewer than 130,000 clones, of which approximately 85% were seen once. The ten most abundant clones make up 2% to 3% of the sample.

A total of 29 patients with locally advanced or metastatic urothelial carcinoma, treated at Memorial Sloan Kettering on a trial protocol, made up the cohort. Peripheral blood mononuclear cells were collected pretreatment and during treatment, with between 1 and 8 total time points obtained per patient. The Qiagen DNeasy Blood extraction kit was used to purify genomic DNA from total PBMCs and tumor samples. Collected pretreatment and during treatment, PBMCs were isolated and stored as previously described. The receptor comes from a man aged 50-59 years with urothelial cancer. The source material was PBMCs, sampled around atezolizumab (anti-PD-L1) treatment. The V and J segments used are TRBV5-4 and TRBJ1-2, with 7 central nucleotides matching TRBD1. The sequence in DNA is TGTGCCAGCAGCCCACTCGGACAGGCTAACTATGGCTACACCTTC. It translates to CASSPLGQANYGYTF.